The T cell receptor beta chain under discussion was sequenced for a study of CD8 T cells in ankylosing spondylitis. The study, taken as a whole, reports: As reported, disease-linked clones showed significant enrichment in matched ankylosing spondylitis synovial fluid. Relatively rare in peripheral blood, disease-linked clones were also CD8+.

In the case of this clonotype: The antigen remains undetermined.

Making the TCR beta libraries involved quantitative 5'-RACE with molecular barcodes. TCRdb reprocessed the 5' RACE reads via MiXCR and lists one record per CDR3 protein. The data contain around 340,000 distinct CDR3 sequences, about 14% of them singletons. Input material: blood, either unsorted or a sorted T cell fraction (not recorded which). The receptor was isolated from a male donor with ankylosing spondylitis or in good health (not recorded which).

The chain's CDR3 is CASSLRSTDTQYF. CDR3 DNA: TGTGCCAGCAGTTTGCGGTCAACAGATACGCAGTATTTT. The chain uses TRBV12-3 or TRBV12-4 and TRBJ2-3; D remains unclear. The CDR3 runs to 13 residues. V lost 3 bases and J lost 3, with 7 bases in between.